This TCR beta chain stems from a study of blood T cell repertoires in COVID-19. TCRdb's table, derived via immunoSEQ multiplex PCR, lists solely in-frame clones and lacks some. The sample has about 74,000 clones, 90% seen once. Germline trimming cut 1 base from V and 7 bases from J; bases unmatched to any gene: 7. Germline V CDR1 and CDR2: SGHTA, FQGNSA. CDR3 size: 16 residues. This rearrangement joins TRBV7-2 to TRBJ2-5; 12 bases map to TRBD2. The sequence was obtained from a human donor in a cohort sampled during active COVID-19. Sequencing was carried out using peripheral blood. CDR3 DNA: TGTGCCAGCAGCTTAGGACTAGCGGGAGCCGGTTGGACCCAGTACTTC. Its translation: CASSLGLAGAGWTQYF.